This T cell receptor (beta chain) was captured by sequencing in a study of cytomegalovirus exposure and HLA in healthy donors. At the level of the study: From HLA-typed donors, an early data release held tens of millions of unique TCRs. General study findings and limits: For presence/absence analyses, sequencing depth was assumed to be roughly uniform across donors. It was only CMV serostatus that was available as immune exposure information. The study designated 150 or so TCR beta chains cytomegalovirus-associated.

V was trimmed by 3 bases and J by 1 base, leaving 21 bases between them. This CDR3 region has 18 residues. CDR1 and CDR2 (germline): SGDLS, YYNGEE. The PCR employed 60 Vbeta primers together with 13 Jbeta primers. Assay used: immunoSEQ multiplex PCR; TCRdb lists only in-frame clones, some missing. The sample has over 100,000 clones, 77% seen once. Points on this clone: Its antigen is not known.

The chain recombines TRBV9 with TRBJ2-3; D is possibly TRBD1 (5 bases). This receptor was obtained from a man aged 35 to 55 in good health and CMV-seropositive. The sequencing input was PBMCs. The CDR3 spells CASSDPLGPWPRTDTQYF. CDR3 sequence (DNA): TGTGCCAGCAGCGATCCCCTGGGGCCGTGGCCGCGCACAGATACGCAGTATTTT.